Shown below are 21 T cell receptor beta chains from a single sample sequenced in a study of Graves' ophthalmopathy and Graves' hyperthyroidism. RNA served as the template for amplifying TCR beta CDR3 regions. The first-round RT-PCR employed HTBI primers together with the Qiagen OneStep RT-PCR kit. A multiplex PCR was then performed as the second round. TCRdb used MiXCR to reprocess the multiplex PCR reads, holding one entry per CDR3 protein. The table lists 220,000 or so distinct CDR3 sequences, 20% to 25% of them singletons. Specimen: peripheral blood. Every receptor here comes from a woman in her forties or fifties with Graves' ophthalmopathy.

This clonotype occurred many times. The CDR3 nucleotides read TGCAGCGTTAAACGGCAAGGGATGAATGGAAACACCATATATTTT. It is translated as CSVKRQGMNGNTIYF. The J gene is TRBJ1-3, the V gene TRBV29-1; no reliable D call. The CDR3 loop spans 15 amino acids. Germline values: CDR1 SQVTM, CDR2 ANQGSEA. Trimming pared 5 bases from V and 3 bases from J, leaving 17 bases between.

This clonotype came up a few times. The chain couples TRBV6-1 to TRBJ1-4; D gene unclear. Trimming pared 6 bases from V and 8 bases from J, leaving 16 bases between. The length of the CDR3 is 14 residues. CDR1 is MNHNS and CDR2 is SASEGT in the germline V gene. CDR3 bases: TGTGCCAGCAGGGGCAACGTATTGGGCGAAAAACTGTTTTTT. This encodes CASRGNVLGEKLFF.

This clonotype was counted ten times or more. This rearrangement joins TRBV27 to TRBJ2-7; D gene unclear. The CDR3 sequence is 15 residues long. CDR1 is MNHEY, CDR2 SMNVEV, per germline (reference sequence). Trimming left V 8 bases short and J 0 bases short, with 17 bases between. CDR3 sequence reads: CASAPWADSSYEQYF. In nucleotides, the CDR3 is TGTGCCAGCGCCCCTTGGGCCGATAGCTCCTACGAGCAGTACTTC.

As for this clonotype: One base away lies a much larger clone, so this may be a sequencing read error. CDR3 nucleotides: TGTGCCTGGGGGCGGGATATCAATCAGCCCCAGCATTTT. Its protein is CAWGRDINQPQHF. V and J are TRBV30 and TRBJ1-5; D is ambiguous. This CDR3 is 13 amino acids long. The V gene's germline CDR1 is GTSNPN and CDR2 SVGIG (reference sequence). Trimming left V 5 bases short and J 3 bases short, with 11 bases between.

Of note for this clonotype: This could be a read error, since a much larger clone is one nucleotide away. The chain employs TRBV5-1 and TRBJ2-5; D may be TRBD2 (6 bases). CDR1 is SGHRS and CDR2 is YFSETQ in the germline V gene. This CDR3 has 15 amino acids. The V end lost 6 bases, the J end lost 4 bases, and 19 bases lay between the germline ends. As DNA, the CDR3 is TGCGCCAGCAACCTCGGCAGGGACGGGGGAGAGACCCAGTACTTC. Protein: CASNLGRDGGETQYF.

The V call is TRBV5-1, the J call TRBJ1-2, with 8 bases aligning to TRBD1. The CDR3 has 13 residues. The V gene's germline CDR1 is SGHRS and CDR2 YFSETQ. The J segment lost 9 bases and the V segment lost 2 bases, leaving 6 bases of the junction unmatched. This CDR3 is CASSLQGENRYTF. The CDR3 nucleotides are TGCGCCAGCAGCTTACAGGGGGAGAATCGCTACACCTTC.

This clonotype was counted many times. The V call is TRBV6-2 or TRBV6-3, the J call TRBJ2-7, with D unresolved. The germline V gene encodes CDR1 MNHEY and CDR2 SVGEGT. CDR3 length: 10 residues. Trimming pared 6 bases from V and 3 bases from J, leaving 3 bases between. The CDR3 region has the DNA TGTGCCAGCAGAGACTACGAGCAGTACTTC. Translated: CASRDYEQYF.

The rearrangement joins TRBV6-2 or TRBV6-3 to TRBJ1-1, with D perhaps TRBD1 (5 bases). The CDR3 has 14 residues. Trimming took 7 bases from V and 7 from J, leaving 19 bases between them. The germline CDR1 and CDR2 sequences are MNHEY and SVGEGT. DNA of the CDR3: TGTGCCAGCACCCGATCGGGACGGTTAAGTGAAGCTTTCTTT. Translating it yields CASTRSGRLSEAFF.

This clonotype has a count of ten or more. The J gene is TRBJ2-5, the V gene TRBV24-1; TRBD2 matches at 7 bases. The CDR3 extends over 13 amino acids. The trim removed 6 bases at V and 5 bases at J, leaving 5 bases unmatched. In germline, CDR1 is KGHDR, CDR2 SFDVKD. The DNA of the CDR3 is TGTGCCACCAGTCCTAGCGGCTGGGAGACCCAGTACTTC. It is translated as CATSPSGWETQYF.

This clonotype has at least ten counts. The chain uses TRBV20-1 and TRBJ1-1; TRBD1 might be the D (6 bases). The CDR3 sequence is 14 residues long. The V end lost 3 bases, the J end lost 0 bases, and 11 bases lay between the germline ends. Germline values: CDR1 DFQATT, CDR2 SNEGSKA (reference sequence). The CDR3 loop is CSARWGALNTEAFF. The DNA for the CDR3 is TGCAGTGCTAGGTGGGGGGCTTTGAACACTGAAGCTTTCTTT.

The chain combines TRBV5-8 with TRBJ1-5; TRBD1 matches at 9 bases. Germline CDR1 SGHTS, CDR2 YDEGEE. The CDR3 spans 15 residues. V shed 0 bases and J 9 bases; nucleotides not matched to a gene: 7. DNA of the CDR3: TGTGCCAGCAGCTTGGATGGGACAGGGATCCGGCCCCAGCATTTT. Its protein is CASSLDGTGIRPQHF. Full variable domain (outside the CDR3, taken from reference TRBV5-8 and TRBJ1-5): EAGVTQSPTHLIKTRGQQATLRCSPISGHTSVYWYQQALGLGLQFLLWYDEGEERNRGNFPPRFSGRQFPNYSSELNVNALELEDSALYLCASSLDGTGIRPQHFGDGTRLSIL.

J is TRBJ2-7 and V is TRBV7-8; no reliable D call. CDR1 and CDR2 (germline): SGHVS, FQNEAQ. The CDR3 is made up of 15 amino acids. V lost 1 base and J 0 bases, leaving 10 bases between the germline ends. The CDR3 nucleotides read TGTGCCAGCAGCTTAGGGGTAGACATCTCCTACGAGCAGTACTTC. Encoded protein: CASSLGVDISYEQYF.

This clonotype was observed many times. V usage is TRBV27 and J usage is TRBJ2-5; maybe TRBD2 (6 bases). Germline CDR1 MNHEY, CDR2 SMNVEV (reference sequence). The CDR3 is made up of 15 amino acids. Deletions cut 5 bases from V and 2 bases from J, with 15 bases between. CDR3 bases: TGTGCCAGCAGTCGATGGGGGACTGGGCAAGAGACCCAGTACTTC. Its translation: CASSRWGTGQETQYF.

This clonotype came up a few times. This sequence joins TRBV6-1 and TRBJ1-6; possibly TRBD1 for D (5 bases). This CDR3 comprises 14 residues. Germline values: CDR1 MNHNS, CDR2 SASEGT. V was pared by 6 bases and J by 7 bases, with 13 bases between. This CDR3 reads CASSIWGGNSPLHF. DNA for the CDR3: TGTGCCAGCAGCATATGGGGGGGGAATTCACCCCTCCACTTT.

Concerning this clonotype: Possible read error: a much larger clone is one base away. CDR3 protein: CAGRSGWGSNYGYTF. DNA of the CDR3: TGTGCCGGTAGGTCGGGCTGGGGATCTAACTATGGCTACACCTTC. The V call is TRBV19, the J call TRBJ1-2; D call uncertain. This CDR3 spans 15 amino acids. Looked up from germline, CDR1 is LNHDA and CDR2 is SQIVND (reference sequence).

The table lists this clonotype with many counts. V is TRBV29-1 and J is TRBJ2-2, with 9 positions matching TRBD1. The germline V gene encodes CDR1 SQVTM and CDR2 ANQGSEA. The CDR3 sequence is 14 residues long. With 6 bases clipped from V and 5 bases from J, the junction kept 7 bases outside the gene matches. The DNA for the CDR3 is TGCAGCGTGGAGGGACAGGGAGGGACCGGGGAGCTGTTTTTT. It specifies CSVEGQGGTGELFF.

Regarding this clonotype: A much larger clone lies one base from this, so it may be a read error. This chain connects TRBV9 to TRBJ1-2, with D perhaps TRBD1 (6 bases). The CDR3 spans 15 residues. CDR1 SGDLS and CDR2 YYNGEE come from the germline V gene. Trimming stripped 0 bases from V and 5 bases from J, with 14 bases between. CDR3 nucleotides: TGTGCCAGCAGCGTAGCTTGGACAGTTTCATATGGCTACACCTTC. This sequence encodes CASSVAWTVSYGYTF.

This chain joins TRBV12-3 or TRBV12-4 and TRBJ2-5; D gene ambiguous. The CDR3 contains 12 residues. With 2 bases removed from V and 5 bases from J, the gap between germline ends came to 6 bases. The CDR3 loop is CASSLYFETQYF. CDR3 nucleotides: TGTGCCAGCAGTTTATACTTCGAGACCCAGTACTTC.

This clonotype was observed at least ten times. The chain has TRBV29-1 and TRBJ1-1; D is unclear. CDR1 is SQVTM, CDR2 ANQGSEA, per germline. This CDR3 contains 13 residues. V lost 4 bases, J lost 0 bases, and 9 bases lay in between. The CDR3 coding sequence is TGCAGCGTTGTGAGTCCACTGAACACTGAAGCTTTCTTT. It encodes CSVVSPLNTEAFF.

In its sample, this clonotype was seen many times. This chain connects TRBV29-1 to TRBJ1-2, with TRBD1 matching over 10 bases. V lost 7 bases and J lost 7; bases outside the gene matches: 15. The CDR3 extends over 15 amino acids. Germline CDR1 and CDR2: SQVTM and ANQGSEA. CDR3 sequence: CSADGTGVYSAGYTF. In nucleotides, the CDR3 is TGCAGCGCGGATGGGACAGGGGTTTATTCAGCTGGCTACACCTTC.

This clonotype occurred many times. This sequence joins TRBV25-1 and TRBJ1-1; TRBD1 agrees at 10 bases. Germline V gene lookup returns CDR1 MGHDK and CDR2 SYGVNS. With V trimmed by 10 bases and J by 1 base, 9 bases remained unmatched. The CDR3 is made up of 15 amino acids. The CDR3 DNA reads TGTGCCACCATGGGGACAGGGGTGGGGAACACTGAAGCTTTCTTT. It is translated as CATMGTGVGNTEAFF.